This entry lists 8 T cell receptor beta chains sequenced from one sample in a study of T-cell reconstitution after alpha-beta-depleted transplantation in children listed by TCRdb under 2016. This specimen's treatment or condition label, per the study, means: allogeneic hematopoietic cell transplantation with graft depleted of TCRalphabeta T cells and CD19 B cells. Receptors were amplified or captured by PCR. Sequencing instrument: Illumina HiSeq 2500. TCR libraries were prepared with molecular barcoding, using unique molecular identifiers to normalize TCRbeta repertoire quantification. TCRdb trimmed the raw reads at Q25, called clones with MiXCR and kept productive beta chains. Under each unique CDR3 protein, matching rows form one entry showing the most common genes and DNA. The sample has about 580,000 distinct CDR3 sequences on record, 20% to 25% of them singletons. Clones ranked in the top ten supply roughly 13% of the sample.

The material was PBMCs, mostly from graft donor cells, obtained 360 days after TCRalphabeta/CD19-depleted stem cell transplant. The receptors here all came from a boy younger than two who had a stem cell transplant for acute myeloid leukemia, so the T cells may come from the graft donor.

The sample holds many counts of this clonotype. CDR3 sequence (DNA): TGTGCCACCAGTCCTAGCTTCTCGAGCACAGATACGCAGTATTTT. It translates to CATSPSFSSTDTQYF. The chain has TRBV24-1 and TRBJ2-3; D is perhaps TRBD2 (5 bases). The CDR3 runs 15 residues. Trimming removed 6 bases from V and 0 bases from J, with 12 bases in between. Germline CDR1 reads KGHDR; CDR2 reads SFDVKD.

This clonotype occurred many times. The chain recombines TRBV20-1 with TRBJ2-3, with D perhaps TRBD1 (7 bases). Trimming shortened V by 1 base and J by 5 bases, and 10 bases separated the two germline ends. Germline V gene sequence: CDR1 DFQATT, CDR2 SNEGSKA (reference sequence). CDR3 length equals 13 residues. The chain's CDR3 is CSARVRGVDTQYF. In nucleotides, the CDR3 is TGCAGTGCTAGAGTCAGGGGGGTAGATACGCAGTATTTT.

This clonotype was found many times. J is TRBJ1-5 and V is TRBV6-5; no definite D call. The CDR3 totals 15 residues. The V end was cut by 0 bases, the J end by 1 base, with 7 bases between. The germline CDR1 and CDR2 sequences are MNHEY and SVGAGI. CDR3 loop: CASSYSIRSNQPQHF. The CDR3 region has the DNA TGTGCCAGCAGTTACTCGATCCGGAGCAATCAGCCCCAGCATTTT.

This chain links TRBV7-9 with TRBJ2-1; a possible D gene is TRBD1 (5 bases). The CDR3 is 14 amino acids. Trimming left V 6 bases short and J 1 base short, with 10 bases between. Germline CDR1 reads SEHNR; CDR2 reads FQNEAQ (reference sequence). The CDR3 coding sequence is TGTGCCAGCAGTTCCCAGGGTTCCTACAATGAGCAGTTCTTC. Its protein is CASSSQGSYNEQFF. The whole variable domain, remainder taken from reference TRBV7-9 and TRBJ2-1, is DTGVSQNPRHKITKRGQNVTFRCDPISEHNRLYWYRQTLGQGPEFLTYFQNEAQLEKSRLLSDRFSAERPKGSFSTLEIQRTEQGDSAMYLCASSSQGSYNEQFFGPGTRLTVL.

CDR3: CASSLGTGPEQYF. The CDR3 DNA sequence: TGTGCCAGCAGCTTAGGGACAGGGCCGGAGCAGTACTTC. The genes are TRBV11-1 and TRBJ2-7; TRBD1 aligns across 8 bases. The CDR3 totals 13 residues. The V gene's germline CDR1 is SGHAT and CDR2 FQDESV (reference sequence). The V gene end was trimmed by 1 base and the J gene end by 7 bases; junction bases not matched to a gene: 3.

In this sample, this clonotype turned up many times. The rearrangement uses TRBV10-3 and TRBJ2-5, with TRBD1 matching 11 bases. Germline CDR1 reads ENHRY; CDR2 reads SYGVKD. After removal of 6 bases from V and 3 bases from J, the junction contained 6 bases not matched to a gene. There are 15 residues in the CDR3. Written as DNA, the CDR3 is TGTGCCATCAGCGTCGGGACAGGGGGAAAAGAGACCCAGTACTTC. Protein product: CAISVGTGGKETQYF.

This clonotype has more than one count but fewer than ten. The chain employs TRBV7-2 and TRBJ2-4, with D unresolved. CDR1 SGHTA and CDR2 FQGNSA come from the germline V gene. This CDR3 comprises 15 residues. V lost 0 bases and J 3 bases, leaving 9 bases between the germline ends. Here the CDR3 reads CASSLAPWGKNIQYF. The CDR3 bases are TGTGCCAGCAGCTTAGCGCCCTGGGGCAAAAACATTCAGTACTTC.

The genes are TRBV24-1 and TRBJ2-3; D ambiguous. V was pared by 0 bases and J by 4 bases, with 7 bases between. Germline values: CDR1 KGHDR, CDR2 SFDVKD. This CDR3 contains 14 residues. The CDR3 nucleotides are TGTGCCACCAGTGATTTGCGAATCCCAGATACGCAGTATTTT. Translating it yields CATSDLRIPDTQYF.